The clone carrying this T cell receptor beta chain turned up a few times. Each and every patient relapsed after autologous stem cell transplantation, and patients got differing brentuximab vedotin exposure. Using magnetic negative selection, the CD4+ T cells were separated out of thawed PBMCs. Data came from immunoSEQ multiplex PCR; TCRdb stores just in-frame clones and leaves some out. Of around 25,000 clones listed, around 83% are singletons. The sample is drawn from a study of PD-1 blockade in classical Hodgkin lymphoma. The germline V and J ends were trimmed by 4 bases and 2 bases, with 8 bases remaining between them. CDR1 is LNHDA and CDR2 is SQIVND in the germline V gene (reference sequence). The CDR3 totals 13 residues.

V usage is TRBV19 and J usage is TRBJ1-2; no firm D call. Here the sequenced sample was CD4+ T cells from blood, taken at baseline. This TCR came from a human donor with classical Hodgkin lymphoma. The CDR3 here is CASSTTRNYGYTF. The CDR3 nucleotides are TGTGCCAGTAGTACTACACGAAACTATGGCTACACCTTC.